Given below is one TCR beta chain in context. Its antigen is still unknown. This entry belongs to a study of T-cell memory formation after mild COVID-19. The germline CDR1 and CDR2 sequences are SGHKS and YYEKEE (reference sequence). V lost 4 bases, J lost 9 bases, and 11 bases stayed unmatched. The CDR3 spans 15 residues. Study-level results: Some clones that responded turned up in pre-infection memory, which suggests that cross-reactive memory joined in. The study found balanced CD4/CD8 in clones contracting day 15 to 85 and a CD4+ lean in later expanders. Contracting clones localized mainly to CM and EM when CD4+ and mainly to EMRA when CD8+.

MiXCR was run by TCRdb on the 5' RACE reads, yielding one entry per CDR3 protein. This table holds almost 550,000 distinct CDR3 sequences, roughly 20% found once. Sequenced: PBMCs or a T cell subset sorted from them (not recorded which). The chain employs TRBV5-5 and TRBJ2-1, with 9 positions matching TRBD1. The origin of this receptor is an adult woman who had mild COVID-19 (a few samples of this study predate the infection). Cell type and time point are not known. CDR3 bases: TGTGCCAGCAGCGATTGGACCGGGACAGGGAGTGAGCAGTTCTTC. It encodes CASSDWTGTGSEQFF.